Listed below are T cell receptor beta chains from one sample, sequenced in a study of technical replicates of blood from a handful of donors. Assay: immunoSEQ multiplex PCR; the TCRdb copy retains only in-frame clones and omits some. The sample includes under 90,000 clones, about 95% of them seen just once. The sequenced sample consisted of T cells isolated from PBMCs. All receptors derive from a human donor in good health. Each CDR3 is given with its conserved first and last residue. The D gene is left open where the match is weak. A clone size is listed for some rows: how often the clone was seen (once, few, many), or a class if it is expanded.

>15|TRBJ1-6|TRBV21-1|.|.
TGTGCCAGCAGCAAAGACAGGGGTTATAATTCACCCCTCCACTTT
CASSKDRGYNSPLHF
>13|TRBJ1-4|TRBV5-4|.|.
TGTGCCAGCAGCTCCCGGGAAAATGAAAAACTGTTTTTT
CASSSRENEKLFF
>13|TRBJ2-7|TRBV7-9|.|.
TGTGCCAGCATCTCCGGCAGGGCCTACGAGCAGTACTTC
CASISGRAYEQYF
>16|TRBJ1-2|TRBV4-2|TRBD1|.
TGTGCCAGCAGCCAAGGGAGACAGGGAGGCCCGTATGGCTACACCTTC
CASSQGRQGGPYGYTF
>14|TRBJ2-7|TRBV6-5|.|.
TGTGCCAGCAGTTACTTCGGGGACTCCTACGAGCAGTACTTC
CASSYFGDSYEQYF
>19|TRBJ2-7|TRBV15|TRBD1|.
TGTGCCACCAGCAGACAAACGTGTACAGGGGGCAACGATGGGTGCGAGCAGTACTTC
CATSRQTCTGGNDGCEQYF
>12|TRBJ2-5|TRBV21-1|.|.
TGTGCCAGCAGCAAAGATCATGAGACCCAGTACTTC
CASSKDHETQYF
>14|TRBJ1-1|TRBV6-1|.|few
TGTGCCAGCAGTAGCCGGGACACCTTTAATGAAGCTTTCTTT
CASSSRDTFNEAFF
>15|TRBJ2-7|TRBV2|TRBD2|.
TGTGCCAGCAGTCCTACTAGCGGGGGAACCTACGAGCAGTACTTC
CASSPTSGGTYEQYF
>15|TRBJ2-7|TRBV18|.|.
TGTGCCAGCTCACCAACCGGGACACCTCTCTACGAGCAGTACTTC
CASSPTGTPLYEQYF